A single sample gave rise to the 15 T cell receptor beta chains below, sequenced in a study of glioma-infiltrating T cells after dendritic cell vaccination. Sequencing was performed with immunoSEQ multiplex PCR; in TCRdb, only in-frame clones are kept and a portion is missing. This sample has 95,000 or so clones, with 85% found just once. The sample here was blood, taken before dendritic cell vaccination. The receptor source for this set is a human donor with glioblastoma.

This chain links TRBV11-2 with TRBJ2-7; 11 bases match TRBD1. Germline CDR1 and CDR2: SGHAT and FQNNGV. V lost 5 bases to trimming and J lost 2 bases; unmatched junction nucleotides: 5. The CDR3 extends over 15 amino acids. The CDR3 DNA sequence: TGTGCCAGCAGCCTAGGGACAGGGGGTACCTACGAGCAGTACTTC. It translates to CASSLGTGGTYEQYF.

The chain joins TRBV7-6 to TRBJ1-4; a weak D match, TRBD1 (5 bases). The germline gives CDR1 SGHVS, CDR2 FNYEAQ. This CDR3 has 14 amino acids. Deletions cut 1 base from V and 8 bases from J, with 11 bases between. The CDR3 here is CASSLGQGLEKLFF. DNA for the CDR3: TGTGCCAGCAGCTTAGGGCAGGGTTTGGAAAAACTGTTTTTT.

The V gene is TRBV5-5, the J gene TRBJ1-5; D is unresolved. Trimming removed 4 bases at V and 6 bases at J, with 8 bases between. The CDR3 is 12 residues long. Germline V gene sequence: CDR1 SGHKS, CDR2 YYEKEE (reference sequence). CDR3 sequence reads: CASSLPPQPQHF. The DNA of the CDR3 is TGTGCCAGCAGCCTTCCCCCTCAGCCCCAGCATTTT.

This clone was counted once. The chain employs TRBV6-5 and TRBJ2-7, with a possible D match to TRBD1 (6 bases). Between the trimmed V and J ends, which lost 6 bases and 8 bases, there was a span of 20 bases. The CDR3 has 14 amino acids. Germline V gene data show CDR1 as MNHEY and CDR2 as SVGAGI. This CDR3 reads CASSQTGRERQQYF. As DNA, the CDR3 is TGTGCCAGCAGCCAAACAGGGCGCGAGCGTCAGCAGTACTTC.

V and J are TRBV5-1 and TRBJ2-5, with a possible D match to TRBD1 (6 bases). This CDR3 region has 15 residues. V was clipped by 6 bases and J by 3 bases, with 18 bases between them. Germline CDR1 is SGHRS and CDR2 is YFSETQ. The CDR3 reads CASTRSTGVEETQYF. CDR3 nucleotides: TGCGCCAGCACCCGATCGACAGGAGTGGAAGAGACCCAGTACTTC.

The chain is built from TRBV2 and TRBJ1-1, with D perhaps matching TRBD1 (6 bases). Germline loops: CDR1 SNHLY, CDR2 FYNNEI. The V end lost 5 bases, the J end lost 5 bases, and 15 bases lay between the germline ends. The CDR3 sequence is 14 residues long. CDR3 loop: CASSPLGALTEAFF. CDR3 nucleotides: TGTGCCAGCAGTCCGCTGGGGGCGCTTACTGAAGCTTTCTTT.

The genes are TRBV2 and TRBJ2-2; TRBD2 matches at 8 bases. The CDR3 runs 15 residues. Germline V gene sequence: CDR1 SNHLY, CDR2 FYNNEI. Losses at the gene ends were 5 bases for V and 1 base for J; bases not matched to a gene: 3. CDR3 in DNA: TGTGCCAGCAGTCCTACTAGCGGGAACACCGGGGAGCTGTTTTTT. Protein: CASSPTSGNTGELFF.

This chain's CDR3 is CASSQAVVAGLNTQYF. The CDR3 DNA is TGTGCCAGCAGCCAAGCGGTGGTAGCGGGACTTAATACGCAGTATTTT. The rearrangement joins TRBV4-2 to TRBJ2-3, with 8 nucleotides matching TRBD2. The V gene end was trimmed by 1 base and the J gene end by 7 bases; junction bases not matched to a gene: 10. CDR3 size: 16 residues. CDR1 is LGHNA, CDR2 YNFKEQ, per germline.

The J gene is TRBJ1-3, the V gene TRBV30; TRBD1 might be the D (6 bases). Germline assignment: CDR1 GTSNPN and CDR2 SVGIG (reference sequence). Trimming left V 4 bases short and J 1 base short, with 11 bases between. This CDR3 is built from 14 residues. The chain's CDR3 is CAWKRDRSGNTIYF. Written as DNA, the CDR3 is TGTGCCTGGAAGCGCGACAGGTCTGGAAACACCATATATTTT.

The gene calls are TRBV16 and TRBJ2-7; TRBD2 matches 9 bases. Germline values: CDR1 KGHSY, CDR2 FQNENV. Germline trimming cut 4 bases from V and 0 bases from J; bases unmatched to any gene: 7. The CDR3 has 16 residues. CDR3 sequence (DNA): TGTGCCAGCAGCCTTATAGCGGGAGTTTTCTCCTACGAGCAGTACTTC. This translates into CASSLIAGVFSYEQYF.

The rearrangement uses TRBV4-1 and TRBJ2-7; perhaps TRBD1 as D (6 bases). CDR3 length equals 15 residues. The germline V gene encodes CDR1 MGHRA and CDR2 YSYEKL. The ends were cut back, 4 bases at V and 4 bases at J, with 17 bases in the middle. CDR3 in amino acids: CASSPRDRYSYEQYF. In nucleotides, the CDR3 is TGCGCCAGCAGCCCAAGAGACAGGTACTCTTACGAGCAGTACTTC.

The rearrangement joins TRBV2 to TRBJ1-5; tentatively, D is TRBD1 (5 bases). Germline V gene lookup returns CDR1 SNHLY and CDR2 FYNNEI. The CDR3 is 17 residues long. V gave up 2 bases and J gave up 2 bases, with 16 bases separating them. The CDR3 spells CASSESGGGKGNQPQHF. As DNA, the CDR3 is TGTGCCAGCAGTGAAAGCGGGGGGGGAAAGGGCAATCAGCCCCAGCATTTT.

The V call is TRBV5-1, the J call TRBJ2-3, with D perhaps matching TRBD2 (6 bases). CDR1 is SGHRS, CDR2 YFSETQ, per germline. This CDR3 has 16 residues. Trimming left V 3 bases short and J 2 bases short, with 16 bases between. The CDR3 reads CASSSPGGVLTDTQYF. In DNA, the CDR3 is TGCGCCAGCAGCTCCCCGGGCGGGGTTCTCACAGATACGCAGTATTTT. The full variable domain, completed using reference TRBV5-1 and TRBJ2-3, is KAGVTQTPRYLIKTRGQQVTLSCSPISGHRSVSWYQQTPGQGLQFLFEYFSETQRNKGNFPGRFSGRQFSNSRSEMNVSTLELGDSALYLCASSSPGGVLTDTQYFGPGTRLTVL.

This sequence joins TRBV4-3 and TRBJ2-7; TRBD2 aligns across 13 bases. Germline values: CDR1 LGHNA, CDR2 YSLEER. After removal of 2 bases from V and 3 bases from J, the junction contained 10 bases not matched to a gene. This CDR3 contains 18 residues. The CDR3 DNA reads TGCGCCAGCAGCCAATCCACCTCCGGGACTAGCGGGATCTACGAGCAGTACTTC. Translated: CASSQSTSGTSGIYEQYF.

The chain uses TRBV30 and TRBJ2-7, with D unresolved. The CDR3 is made up of 12 amino acids. Germline V gene data show CDR1 as GTSNPN and CDR2 as SVGIG (reference sequence). The V end lost 3 bases, the J end lost 2 bases, and 8 bases lay between the germline ends. CDR3 in amino acids: CAWSYTAYEQYF. The CDR3 DNA follows: TGTGCCTGGAGCTACACAGCCTACGAGCAGTACTTC.